This TCR beta chain was recorded in a study of cytomegalovirus exposure and HLA in healthy donors. Study-wide results and limits: In an earlier analysis, productive rearrangement rates for most beta V segments clustered near 87% or 30%. Reportedly, fewer N-insertions than the roughly 700-donor mean appeared in an Asian-associated ancestry cluster in a later analysis. CMV serostatus stood as the only immune exposure information on hand.

Trimming removed 1 base from V and 1 base from J, with 4 bases in between. The CDR3 spans 14 residues. CDR1 LGHNA and CDR2 YNFKEQ come from the germline V gene. While unrecorded immune exposures were likely, the donors were nominally healthy when sampled. In its sample, this clone was seen a few times. The antigen is unknown. The study ran its PCR with 60 Vbeta and 13 Jbeta primers. Sequencing was performed with immunoSEQ multiplex PCR; in TCRdb, only in-frame clones are kept and a portion is missing. The table includes over 90,000 clones, approximately 85% detected once. The TCR was taken from a man aged 35 to 55 in good health and CMV-seropositive. Sequencing used PBMCs. The V and J genes are TRBV4-2 and TRBJ2-2, with no clear D. The CDR3 here is CASSQAGNTGELFF. The CDR3 bases are TGTGCCAGCAGCCAAGCAGGGAACACCGGGGAGCTGTTTTTT.